This T cell receptor (beta chain) was identified in a study of control samples from healthy donors and cancer patients. Generated by immunoSEQ multiplex PCR, the TCRdb table keeps only in-frame clones and is missing some. Reported are 150,000 to 200,000 clones; the ten largest clones contain 2.2%. This sequence originates from a woman aged 25 to 45 in good health. The sample consisted of blood.

CDR3 DNA: TGTGCCAGCAGCTTAAAGGGGGAAGGAACTGAAGCTTTCTTT. Residues: CASSLKGEGTEAFF. The chain is built from TRBV11-3 and TRBJ1-1; maybe TRBD1 (6 bases). Deletions cut 2 bases from V and 5 bases from J, with 12 bases between. The CDR3 covers 14 residues. Germline V gene data show CDR1 as SGHNT and CDR2 as YENEEA.